The sequence of this T cell receptor (beta chain) was determined in a study of blood T cells in healthy people across ages (dated by TCRdb to between 2014 and 2016). Some background on the complete study: In model experiments, template switching captured about one uniquely barcoded TCR beta cDNA molecule for every two T cells. Using deep sequencing normalized with unique cDNA molecular identifiers, the study measured how TCR beta repertoire diversity changes with age. The study analyzed two additional independent replicas of 1 million unique cDNA reads from the same blood draw for two donors, one aged 18 to 29 and one aged 80 or older. Donors were grouped into four age groups: young (average 16 years), middle-aged (around 39), aged (about 59) and long-lived (about 89). To avoid experimental bias, donors of different ages were spread randomly across the sequencing lanes.

Library construction relied on 5' RACE. The data were produced on an Illumina HiSeq 2500. A second PCR of about 6 to 11 cycles was performed with a sample-barcoded 5' primer and a J-beta primer mix. Each TCR beta cDNA molecule received a unique molecular identifier from a template-switch 5' adaptor carrying 12 random nucleotides. Each sample yielded at least 2.5 million CDR3-containing paired-end reads. All of the RNA was converted into first-strand cDNA using the Mint cDNA synthesis kit, with a TRBC-specific oligonucleotide serving as the primer. Following uracil-DNA glycosylase treatment, all cDNA underwent a first 18-cycle PCR with the universal primers M1SS and BC2_uni_R. On the study's bioinformatics: For normalization, 1 million high-quality reads were randomly selected from each sample, with every read carrying a distinct molecular identifier. Instead of being binned into consensus sequences, reads that shared molecular identifiers were thrown out. CDR3 identification, clonotype clustering and error correction used MiTCR with a Q25 quality threshold and the strictest error-elimination algorithm. A nonparametric unseen species model with Euler transformation was used to estimate a lower bound on total TCR beta diversity. TCRdb trimmed the raw reads at Q25, called clones with MiXCR and kept productive beta chains. Duplicate CDR3 protein sequences are folded into a single record with the most common DNA and genes. These V and J calls are TCRdb output, not the study's own analysis. The sample table shows over a million distinct CDR3 sequences, and about 45% are seen once. Of the sample, over 3.5% is held by the ten largest clones.

This clonotype was counted ten times or more. What this receptor recognizes is not known. Nothing much larger sits one base from this clone, and base qualities are not available. The CDR3 runs 14 amino acids, cysteine and phenylalanine included. Just CDR3 DNA is preserved here, 42 bases in frame from base 1. According to the germline V gene, CDR1 reads MDHEN and CDR2 reads SYDVKM. The junction shows trimming of 5 bases on V and 4 bases on J, and the gene matches do not reach 5 bases of it. Study-wide findings and limitations: Because the CMV infection status of the donors was unknown, age-related changes in expanded clonotypes may potentially have been confounded. Conclusive comparison of naive and antigen-experienced compartments was prevented by the profiling of bulk unsorted PBMCs. Compared with the aged group, the long-lived group had more naive CD4+ T cells, fewer expanded clones and increased TCR diversity, suggesting age selection. Estimates of total diversity from one million sequenced T cells were regarded as lower bounds and underestimates. As age increased, observed TCR beta diversity per million T cells dropped in a roughly linear way, and a significant reduction was already evident by age about 40. There was a strong correlation between observed TCR beta diversity and the percentage of naive T cells measured by flow cytometry.

The 35 to 40 donors, aged about 6 to 95 years, were systemically healthy Caucasian individuals from Russia. Each donor gave approximately 9.4 milliliters of peripheral blood, drawn into EDTA-treated Vacutainer tubes. Ficoll-Paque density-gradient centrifugation was used to isolate PBMCs, with at least 6 million per sample. Trizol reagent was used to extract total RNA from PBMCs, with at least 6 micrograms per sample. For every donor, flow cytometry on a PBMC aliquot measured the percentage of naive CD45RAhigh/CD27high T cells. The TCR sequence derives from a woman under 30 in good health. The rearrangement joined TRBV28 to TRBJ2-3, and 8 junction bases match TRBD2. The sequencing input was blood. DNA sequence: TGTGCCAGCAGTGGAGGACTAGCAGCAGATACGCAGTATTTT. It encodes CASSGGLAADTQYF.